This T cell receptor beta chain was sequenced for a study of PD-L1 blockade in urothelial cancer (dated by TCRdb to 2016 to 2017). At the level of the whole study: Therapy was started in the mid-2010s for all patients, and atezolizumab 1,200 mg was administered intravenously every 3 weeks. About 85% of the roughly 29 patients were males with bladder-origin urothelial cancer, and about 65% of the 29 reported a prior smoking history. Patients had an ECOG performance status of 0 or 1 and had received between 0 and 3 prior chemotherapy regimens. Blood samples were analyzed at two time points: 3 weeks after treatment start (second dose) and 6 weeks after treatment start. Blood samples gave a median of about 140,000 T cells and approximately 81,000 unique TCRs, with a median clonality of roughly 0.081. An exploratory multi-omic analysis was conducted of the somatic, immune and clinical correlates of response to PD-L1 blockade with atezolizumab in urothelial cancer. TCR sequencing covered pretreatment tumor samples and matched, serially collected peripheral blood taken before and after atezolizumab treatment. Durable clinical benefit was defined as a progression-free survival longer than 6 months, and TCR features were additionally tested against progression-free survival and overall survival. In the same patients who had TCR sequencing, pretreatment tumors also underwent whole exome sequencing and RNA sequencing. Fewer than ten patients reached durable clinical benefit, while 15 to 20 patients did not. Pretreatment blood TCR-seq was available for about 27 patients, at least one posttreatment blood collection was obtained for 25 or so patients, and tumor TCR-seq was available for 25 or so patients.

Points the paper makes about the study in general: Greater expansion of tumor-associated TCR clones in peripheral blood 3 weeks after the start of treatment was observed in patients with durable benefit (n ≈ 20, p = 0.022). Because the sample size was small (n of about 27) and many of the analyses were exploratory, the results are meant to be hypothesis-generating. A pretreatment peripheral blood TCR clonality below the median was linked to improved progression-free and overall survival.

A note on this clone: Its antigen has not been determined. No much larger clonotype is one base removed from it; base qualities were not supplied.

Synthetic TCR analog templates were spiked into each PCR to estimate absolute template abundance from read counts. Using the immunoSEQ assay, TCRbeta CDR3 regions were amplified from genomic DNA with bias-controlled V and J gene primers. Sequencing of rearranged TCRbeta segments was done at approximately 20X coverage. On the study's bioinformatics: Sequencing errors were corrected by clustering, and CDR3s were annotated against IMGT so that V, D and J genes could be assigned. Downstream analyses used only productive TCRbeta rearrangements and left out out-of-frame or stop-codon sequences. Clonality was calculated as one minus the Shannon entropy normalized by the log of the number of unique productive sequences. Fisher's exact test with Benjamini-Hochberg correction, using a cutoff of adjusted p below 0.01, was how clones that differed between time points or between blood and tumor were identified. TCRdb mirrors the immuneACCESS table, restricted to in-frame sequences. Some clones are absent from its copies; in checked studies, under half trace to an unresolved V gene, and the reason for the others is unknown. D and trimming were read from the DNA, whereas the V and J calls and clone size are those reported in that table. A total of around 70,000 clones appear in this sample, over 80% of them only once. 8% to 10% of the sample is in the top ten clones.

For CDR1 and CDR2, the germline V gene (reference sequence) lists GTSNPN and SVGIG. Including the terminal cysteine and phenylalanine, the CDR3 comprises 15 residues. The sequence is cut down to CDR3 DNA, 45 bases in frame from base 1. For this chain, trimming is 0 bases at the V end and 5 bases at the J end, and the number of junction bases without a gene match is 8. Per the publication, the time point label means: pretreatment peripheral blood. A cohort of 25 to 30 patients with locally advanced or metastatic urothelial carcinoma, treated at Memorial Sloan Kettering on a trial protocol, was included. Peripheral blood mononuclear cells were collected pretreatment and during treatment, with between 1 and 8 total time points per patient. The Qiagen DNeasy Blood extraction kit was used to purify genomic DNA from total PBMCs and tumor samples. PBMCs were collected pretreatment and during treatment, and were isolated and stored as previously described.

This specimen was PBMCs, taken around atezolizumab (anti-PD-L1) treatment. The receptor's source is a woman in her 70s with urothelial cancer. The V and J genes are TRBV30 and TRBJ2-5; TRBD1 aligns with 8 central bases. The DNA sequence is TGTGCCTGGAGTGTATTATCAGGGGGCATGGAGACCCAGTACTTC. Its amino acids are CAWSVLSGGMETQYF.